This T cell receptor (beta chain) was identified during a study of blood T cell repertoires in COVID-19. Sequenced by immunoSEQ multiplex PCR; TCRdb stores in-frame clones only, minus some. Seen here are under 250,000 clones, roughly 85% observed once, and the top ten hold 3.6%. This CDR3 is built from 16 residues. The J segment lost 2 bases and the V segment lost 6 bases, leaving 12 bases of the junction unmatched. Germline loops: CDR1 MDHEN, CDR2 SYDVKM. Participants classified as exposed had met a COVID-19 case within 2 weeks before study entry. This receptor was taken from a woman between 35 and 50 years old who had been exposed to COVID-19. The sequenced sample was PBMCs or T cells enriched from blood (not recorded which). The genes are TRBV28 and TRBJ1-2, with 7 nucleotides matching TRBD1. The CDR3 DNA sequence: TGTGCCAGCAGCTCCTCCACAGGGGCCACCAACTATGGCTACACCTTC. This codes for CASSSSTGATNYGYTF.